This TCR beta chain was sequenced during a study of blood T cell repertoires in COVID-19. Trimming removed 4 bases from V and 4 bases from J, with 15 bases in between. There are 15 residues in the CDR3. Germline lookup yields CDR1 SGHNT and CDR2 YYREEE (reference sequence). Libraries were prepared by immunoSEQ multiplex PCR; TCRdb keeps only in-frame clonotypes and omits some of them. The sample has approximately 100,000 clones, approximately 89% seen once. This chain connects TRBV5-4 to TRBJ2-4, with D possibly TRBD2 on 5 matching bases. The receptor was derived from a man in his 60s with acute or convalescent COVID-19. The sequencing input was peripheral blood. The CDR3 bases are TGTGCCAGCAGCCAGAAGAGGGAGCGGAAAAACATTCAGTACTTC. Translated: CASSQKRERKNIQYF.